This T cell receptor beta chain was recorded in a study of blood T cell repertoires in COVID-19. Study summary: Sites across the United States, Italy and Spain contributed samples from acute and convalescent COVID-19. Sample material is recorded as cDNA or gDNA derived from T cells, B-cell-depleted T cells, or PBMCs.

Under the authors' procedure: Estimation of nucleated cell counts was performed using reference gene primer amplification. Here immunoSEQ multiplex PCR was the method, and the copy in TCRdb shows in-frame clones only, minus some. Clonal size and the V and J genes are those of that table, whereas D and trimming came from the DNA. The data hold more than 200,000 clones, with 85% to 90% observed a single time. V gave up 4 bases and J gave up 8 bases, with 9 bases separating them. Germline V lookup: CDR1 LGHDT, CDR2 YNNKEL (reference sequence). This CDR3 is 13 amino acids long. The chain uses TRBV3-1 (or the pseudogene TRBV3-2) and TRBJ1-6, with D unresolved. The sequence came from an elderly man with acute or convalescent COVID-19. Sequencing used peripheral blood. The CDR3: CASSLAPDSPLHF. DNA of the CDR3: TGTGCCAGCAGCCTAGCCCCAGATTCACCCCTCCACTTT.